One and the same sample provided the 27 T cell receptor beta chains below, sequenced in a study of blood T cell repertoires in COVID-19 (dated by TCRdb to 2020 to 2022). The library came from the immunoSEQ multiplex PCR assay. TCRdb carries this immuneACCESS record with in-frame sequences only. Its versions omit some clonotypes, under half of them owing to an unresolved V gene in the studies checked, with the rest unexplained. In this sample the table shows some 200,000 clones, less than 85% of which occur a single time. Of the sample, 4% to 6.5% falls within the top ten clones. The sequenced material came from PBMCs or T cells enriched from blood (not recorded which). Receptors originate from a woman aged 55-70 years with acute COVID-19.

The V and J genes are TRBV29-1 and TRBJ1-5; 9 positions agree with TRBD1. This CDR3 has 13 residues. The J segment lost 11 bases and the V segment lost 6 bases, leaving 11 bases of the junction unmatched. Germline CDR1 SQVTM, CDR2 ANQGSEA. The CDR3 here is CSVRTGESNAQHF. CDR3 bases: TGCAGCGTAAGGACAGGGGAAAGTAATGCCCAGCATTTT. Full variable domain (outside the CDR3, taken from reference TRBV29-1 and TRBJ1-5): SAVISQKPSRDICQRGTSLTIQCQVDSQVTMMFWYRQQPGQSLTLIATANQGSEATYESGFVIDKFPISRPNLTFSTLTVSNMSPEDSSIYLCSVRTGESNAQHFGDGTRLSIL.

This sequence joins TRBV24-1 and TRBJ2-5, with 8 bases identical to TRBD1. With V trimmed by 9 bases and J by 5 bases, 10 bases remained unmatched. The CDR3 is 14 amino acids. The germline V gene has CDR1 KGHDR and CDR2 SFDVKD. CDR3 nucleotide sequence: TGTGCCACCTCGGACAGGGATGGAAGGGAGACCCAGTACTTC. Translating it yields CATSDRDGRETQYF.

This clone occurred once. V is TRBV4-3 and J is TRBJ1-2; D might be TRBD1 (6 bases). V lost 1 base and J lost 4, with 16 bases in between. Germline lookup yields CDR1 LGHNA and CDR2 YSLEER. The CDR3 covers 16 residues. CDR3: CASSQVLAGAAYGYTF. CDR3 bases: TGCGCCAGCAGCCAAGTGTTGGCGGGGGCGGCCTATGGCTACACCTTC.

This chain uses TRBV11-3 with TRBJ2-5; 7 nucleotides align to TRBD1. Germline V lookup: CDR1 SGHNT, CDR2 YENEEA. CDR3 length: 15 residues. Trimming cost V 5 bases and J 5 bases; bases outside gene matches: 11. This CDR3 is CASSLGGSGWETQYF. The CDR3 DNA reads TGTGCCAGCAGCCTAGGGGGCTCTGGGTGGGAGACCCAGTACTTC.

This chain connects TRBV24-1 to TRBJ1-5, with D possibly being TRBD1 (6 bases). CDR1 and CDR2 (germline): KGHDR, SFDVKD. The CDR3 is 16 residues long. Between the trimmed V and J ends, which lost 3 bases and 0 bases, there was a span of 11 bases. The CDR3 bases are TGTGCCACCAGTGATGAGGACAGCCATAGCAATCAGCCCCAGCATTTT. This gives the protein CATSDEDSHSNQPQHF.

This chain uses TRBV10-2 with TRBJ1-4; 7 bases fit TRBD1. Germline-derived CDR1 and CDR2 are WSHSY and SAAADI. The trim removed 9 bases at V and 6 bases at J, leaving 7 bases unmatched. CDR3 length equals 13 residues. The CDR3 spells CASQTGLYEKLFF. Written as DNA, the CDR3 is TGCGCCAGTCAGACAGGGTTGTATGAAAAACTGTTTTTT.

This clone was recorded once. The V call is TRBV9, the J call TRBJ1-3; 10 bases map to TRBD1. This CDR3 contains 14 residues. V shed 4 bases, J shed 8 bases, and the junction held 6 bases outside the gene matches. Germline V gives CDR1 SGDLS, CDR2 YYNGEE. In DNA form, the CDR3 reads TGTGCCAGCAGCAAAGGACAGGGGGACGACACCATATATTTT. The encoded protein is CASSKGQGDDTIYF.

V gene TRBV7-8 combines with J gene TRBJ2-2; 10 bases fit TRBD2. Germline CDR1 SGHVS, CDR2 FQNEAQ. V lost 11 bases to trimming and J lost 2 bases; unmatched junction nucleotides: 11. The CDR3 contains 16 residues. CDR3 amino acids: CAGSGRPDTNTGELFF. DNA of the CDR3: TGTGCCGGTAGCGGGAGGCCCGATACCAACACCGGGGAGCTGTTTTTT.

The rearrangement links TRBV3-1 (or the pseudogene TRBV3-2) to TRBJ1-2, with a tentative D call TRBD1 (5 bases). Germline lookup yields CDR1 LGHDT and CDR2 YNNKEL (reference sequence). With 1 base removed from V and 4 bases from J, the gap between germline ends came to 16 bases. This CDR3 spans 16 amino acids. The CDR3 region has the DNA TGTGCCAGCAGCCAAGGGGCTTGGGGCACCAGCTATGGCTACACCTTC. It yields the protein CASSQGAWGTSYGYTF.

This clone was recorded a few times. The CDR3 nucleotides are TGTGCCAGCTCACTGGGGCAGGGGGCTGAAGAGACCCAGTACTTC. Amino acid sequence: CASSLGQGAEETQYF. V is TRBV18 and J is TRBJ2-5; 8 bases are shared with TRBD1. CDR3 length: 15 residues. Per germline, CDR1 KGHSH and CDR2 LQKENI. The V gene end was trimmed by 4 bases and the J gene end by 3 bases; junction bases not matched to a gene: 7.

The genes are TRBV7-2 and TRBJ2-3; D is ambiguous. The V gene's germline CDR1 is SGHTA and CDR2 FQGNSA. V lost 0 bases to trimming and J lost 3 bases, with 7 bases between them. There are 14 residues in the CDR3. CDR3 nucleotides: TGTGCCAGCAGCTTAGCAATCAGGACAGATACGCAGTATTTT. It yields the protein CASSLAIRTDTQYF.

This chain joins TRBV10-1 and TRBJ2-7; 9 nucleotides match TRBD1. Germline CDR1 WNHNN, CDR2 SYGVQD (reference sequence). The CDR3 loop spans 14 amino acids. V dropped 5 bases and J dropped 5; count of bases not matched to a gene: 7. Here the CDR3 reads CASSIDRGRNEQYF. Here the CDR3 DNA reads TGCGCCAGCAGTATCGACAGGGGGAGAAACGAGCAGTACTTC.

The chain uses TRBV5-5 and TRBJ1-1, with 8 bases lining up with TRBD1. In germline, CDR1 is SGHKS, CDR2 YYEKEE (reference sequence). Germline trimming cut 1 base from V and 6 bases from J; bases unmatched to any gene: 5. This CDR3 is built from 14 residues. CDR3 region: CASSLRQGRAEAFF. In DNA, the CDR3 is TGTGCCAGCAGCTTGCGACAGGGGAGGGCTGAAGCTTTCTTT.

The J gene is TRBJ1-1, the V gene TRBV5-1, with 7 bases aligning to TRBD1. There are 15 residues in the CDR3. Germline lookup yields CDR1 SGHRS and CDR2 YFSETQ. The J segment lost 0 bases and the V segment lost 6 bases, leaving 8 bases of the junction unmatched. CDR3 sequence (DNA): TGCGCCAGCACCCGGGACAGCCCGATGAACACTGAAGCTTTCTTT. Translation gives CASTRDSPMNTEAFF.

The V call is TRBV6-5, the J call TRBJ2-1, with TRBD2 matching 8 bases. V was clipped by 5 bases and J by 1 base; unmatched bases: 4. Looked up from germline, CDR1 is MNHEY and CDR2 is SVGAGI. CDR3 length equals 15 residues. CDR3 nucleotide sequence: TGTGCCAGCAGTAGTAGCGGGGTATCCTACAATGAGCAGTTCTTC. Protein product: CASSSSGVSYNEQFF.

This sequence joins TRBV18 and TRBJ2-2; the D gene is possibly TRBD1 (5 bases). CDR3 size: 16 residues. V shed 6 bases and J shed 5 bases, with 19 bases lying between them. Germline V gene lookup returns CDR1 KGHSH and CDR2 LQKENI. CDR3: CASSSNTPQGTGELFF. The CDR3 DNA reads as TGTGCCAGCTCTTCAAACACCCCGCAGGGAACCGGGGAGCTGTTTTTT.

The rearrangement links TRBV27 to TRBJ2-7, with a tentative D call TRBD2 (6 bases). Per germline, CDR1 MNHEY and CDR2 SMNVEV (reference sequence). The CDR3 sequence is 14 residues long. V lost 1 base to trimming and J lost 1 base, with 8 bases between them. The CDR3 coding sequence is TGTGCCAGCAGTTTATTGGCGGGATCCTACGAGCAGTACTTC. Translation: CASSLLAGSYEQYF.

This clone showed up just once. This rearrangement joins TRBV9 to TRBJ1-2; D uncertain. Germline V lookup: CDR1 SGDLS, CDR2 YYNGEE. This CDR3 has 14 amino acids. Trimming left V 0 bases short and J 8 bases short, with 14 bases between. CDR3 in amino acids: CASSVEAVWEGYTF. The CDR3 coding sequence is TGTGCCAGCAGCGTAGAGGCAGTATGGGAGGGCTACACCTTC.

Of note for this clone: Distinct nucleotide sequences in the sample also encode this CDR3. The genes are TRBV7-9 and TRBJ1-1, with 8 bases matching TRBD1. Germline CDR1 reads SEHNR; CDR2 reads FQNEAQ (reference sequence). V trimming: 4 bases; J trimming: 3 bases; junction bases outside the gene matches: 4. The CDR3 is 14 amino acids. Here the CDR3 reads CASSSGTGDTEAFF. DNA of the CDR3: TGTGCCAGCAGCTCGGGGACAGGTGACACTGAAGCTTTCTTT.

The gene calls are TRBV19 and TRBJ1-5; 7 bases agree with TRBD1. Unmatched junction bases numbered 9, after V lost 7 bases and J lost 3 bases. The CDR3 covers 15 residues. Germline V gene lookup returns CDR1 LNHDA and CDR2 SQIVND (reference sequence). The CDR3 sequence is CASNWGQIYNQPQHF. In nucleotides, the CDR3 is TGTGCCAGTAATTGGGGACAGATCTACAATCAGCCCCAGCATTTT.

The chain links TRBV6-5 to TRBJ1-2; TRBD1 aligns across 10 bases. The CDR3 runs 13 residues. The ends lost 10 bases at V and 3 bases at J; junction bases unmatched: 5. Per germline, CDR1 MNHEY and CDR2 SVGAGI. The chain's CDR3 is CATPTGGHYGYTF. In nucleotides, the CDR3 is TGTGCCACTCCGACAGGGGGCCACTATGGCTACACCTTC.

The chain carries TRBV6-5 and TRBJ2-5, with 10 bases matching TRBD2. The CDR3 covers 14 residues. The germline V gene encodes CDR1 MNHEY and CDR2 SVGAGI. With V trimmed by 2 bases and J by 7 bases, 4 bases remained unmatched. The CDR3 bases are TGTGCCAGCAGTTACGGACTAGCGGCAAGGACCCAGTACTTC. The encoded protein is CASSYGLAARTQYF.

The rearrangement links TRBV6-5 to TRBJ2-7, with 7 bases matching TRBD1. After removal of 5 bases from V and 4 bases from J, the junction contained 11 bases not matched to a gene. This CDR3 is 15 amino acids long. Germline CDR1 reads MNHEY; CDR2 reads SVGAGI. In DNA, the CDR3 is TGTGCCAGCAGTCGGGGACGGGTACAGGGGTACGAGCAGTACTTC. Encoded protein: CASSRGRVQGYEQYF.

In this sample, this clone turned up once. The rearrangement joins TRBV5-5 to TRBJ1-6; 11 bases match TRBD1. Germline loops: CDR1 SGHKS, CDR2 YYEKEE (reference sequence). V trimming: 0 bases; J trimming: 6 bases; junction bases outside the gene matches: 2. The CDR3 is 16 amino acids. In nucleotides, the CDR3 is TGTGCCAGCAGCTTGGCGGGACAGGGGGGTAATTCACCCCTCCACTTT. Its translation is CASSLAGQGGNSPLHF.

The V and J genes are TRBV6-2 or TRBV6-3 and TRBJ1-2; D not certain. V gave up 6 bases and J gave up 3 bases, with 14 bases separating them. CDR1 is MNHEY, CDR2 SVGEGT, per germline. The CDR3 runs to 14 residues. This CDR3 reads CASSEGSDDYGYTF. The CDR3 nucleotides read TGTGCCAGCAGCGAGGGCAGCGATGACTATGGCTACACCTTC.

J is TRBJ2-2 and V is TRBV6-6; 11 nucleotides match TRBD2. The CDR3 runs to 15 residues. The ends lost 4 bases at V and 5 bases at J; junction bases unmatched: 3. Germline CDR1 is MNHNY and CDR2 is SVGAGI (reference sequence). The CDR3 nucleotides are TGTGCCAGCAGTTGGCTAGCGGGAGGTACCGGGGAGCTGTTTTTT. As protein: CASSWLAGGTGELFF.

The V and J genes are TRBV7-9 and TRBJ1-6; D possibly corresponds to TRBD1 (5 bases). Germline assignment: CDR1 SEHNR and CDR2 FQNEAQ (reference sequence). The CDR3 is 14 amino acids. Trimming left V 3 bases short and J 11 bases short, with 14 bases between. The CDR3 nucleotides read TGTGCCAGCAGCTTCAGGGAGGGGTTGGCACCCCTCCACTTT. Its protein is CASSFREGLAPLHF.